This T cell receptor (beta chain) was sequenced in a study of T cells expressing NK-cell markers. Study context: Sorted T-cell subsets CD3+CD56+NKG2C+, CD3+CD56+NKG2C- and CD3+CD56-NKG2C+ were TCR beta-sequenced.

To note about this clonotype: Its target is unknown.

General study findings and limits: A range of about 1.0-8% of CD8+ T cells consisted of dominant NKG2C+ clonotypes in 6 or 7 donors.

Libraries used 5'RACE template switching adding universal primer site and UMIs. TCRdb reanalyzed the 5' RACE reads and collapses them to one entry per CDR3 protein, without DNA. With 200,000 to 300,000 distinct CDR3 sequences in the sample, the ten largest clones hold 4% to 4.5%. Specimen: blood T cells: a sorted CD56 or NKG2C T cell subset, CD4+ or CD8+ T cells, or bulk PBMC T cells (not recorded which). The sequence was obtained from a woman aged 18-69 years in good health.

CDR3 sequence: CASSAALIPQETQYF. The rearrangement links TRBV9 to TRBJ2-5; TCRdb indicates TRBD1, and absent DNA this call remains unverified. Per the germline V gene, CDR1 is SGDLS and CDR2 is YYNGEE. The CDR3 sequence is 15 residues long. The entire variable domain, with the rest obtained from reference TRBV9 and TRBJ2-5, is as follows: DSGVTQTPKHLITATGQRVTLRCSPRSGDLSVYWYQQSLDQGLQFLIQYYNGEERAKGNILERFSAQQFPDLHSELNLSSLELGDSALYFCASSAALIPQETQYFGPGTRLLVL.